Given below is one T cell receptor (beta chain) in context. What it binds is not known. The data were taken from a study of T cell clonotyping in hematopoietic cell transplantation. The ends were cut back, 6 bases at V and 4 bases at J, with 12 bases in the middle. This CDR3 comprises 13 residues. The germline V gene encodes CDR1 KGHSY and CDR2 FQNENV. Study outcomes and limitations: Few recipient clonotypes overlapped donors; over 95% were de novo at given depth. Broader posttransplant TCR repertoire diversity was predicted by graft donor and pretransplant recipient Inverse Simpson Index values. Pathologically expanded recipient clonotypes increased progressively from day 30 to day 180 as diversity fell. Cells were unsorted, so CD4 and CD8 contributions were not separated.

Sequencing used immunoSEQ multiplex PCR; TCRdb keeps in-frame clones, though not all of them. The sample holds 30,000 to 45,000 clones; over 70% are singletons and the top ten take around 1.8%. The sequenced sample consisted of peripheral blood mononuclear cells. The chain employs TRBV16 and TRBJ1-2, with D possibly matching TRBD1 (5 bases). This clonotype originated in a woman between 35 and 50 years old in good health. Some clones in this sample may be carry-over from other donors' samples. The chain's CDR3 is CASSLDTFYGYTF. CDR3 nucleotide sequence: TGTGCCAGCAGTCTGGACACTTTCTATGGCTACACCTTC.